This T cell receptor beta chain comes out of a study of blood T cell repertoires in COVID-19 (dated by TCRdb to 2018 to 2021). With respect to the entire study: Collaborator samples came from the United States, Italy and Spain and covered acute and convalescent phases of COVID-19. The repertoires were released in a freely available public database meant as a resource for research on the immune response to SARS-CoV-2. Subjects who had been exposed to COVID-19, were actively infected with it, or had recovered from it provided the deeply sampled blood TCRbeta repertoires that made up the dataset. Samples were obtained from the ongoing ImmuneRACE study (first 160 participants) and from about 1,300 subjects provided by 6 global collaborators. Sample metadata almost always included a de-identified subject ID, COVID-19 status, age in years and sex. Where HLA class I and class II types were available, the types were taken from metadata supplied by the sample provider, not from assay-based typing. The prospective study material was composed of cDNA or gDNA derived from T cells, B-cell-depleted T cells, or PBMCs. The study at large found these results: Clinical and demographic metadata were provided uncurated, with the amount varying by source and participant.

The collaborating institutions used their own protocols to collect whole blood in K2EDTA tubes. For TCRbeta analysis, collaborator samples were shipped as frozen whole blood, as isolated PBMCs, or as DNA extracted from either sample type. Of note for this clone: Its target antigen remains unknown. No much larger clone is present one base from it, and per-base qualities are unavailable.

TCRbeta CDR3 regions were amplified from genomic DNA using the immunoSEQ Assay, a bias-controlled multiplex PCR. The paper's data handling went like this. Within the assay, amplification of reference gene primers was used to estimate how many nucleated cells each sample contained. To quantify the absolute abundance of each unique TCRbeta CDR3 rearrangement, sequence reads were collapsed and filtered. Productive Simpson clonality was computed per sample as the square root of Simpson's diversity index over productive rearrangements. Imported from immuneACCESS, the table was reduced by TCRdb to in-frame sequences with V and J called. These copies leave out some clones; in studies compared against another copy, an unresolved V gene accounts for under half, and the cause of the remainder is not known. Clone size and the V and J calls come from that table; the DNA yielded D and trimming. In this sample the table shows about 55,000 clones, roughly 85% of which occur a single time. Together, the top ten hold around 5.9% of the sample.

The source material was peripheral blood. This clonotype was obtained from a human donor in a cohort sampled during active or convalescent COVID-19.

The DNA reads TGTGCCAGCAGCTTTCGACAAAGCCATGAAGCTTTCTTT. Protein translation: CASSFRQSHEAFF. The chain couples TRBV7-2 to TRBJ1-1; the D segment cannot be called with confidence. Counted from cysteine to phenylalanine, this CDR3 has 13 amino acids. The only DNA kept is the CDR3, 39 bases in frame from the first base. V loses 3 bases of germline sequence and J loses 7 bases, and the interval between the two ends is 12 bases. CDR1 and CDR2 were assigned from the germline V gene as SGHTA and FQGNSA.